What follows are 11 T cell receptor beta chains derived from one specimen sequenced in a study of CD8 T cells in Susac syndrome. Reverse transcription of roughly 0.5 to 1 ug RNA was carried out with random hexamers. From the immunoSEQ multiplex PCR reads, TCRdb called clonotypes with MiXCR, one entry per CDR3 protein. The repertoire holds some 90,000 distinct CDR3 sequences, with approximately 95% as singletons. Sequencing used CD8+ T cells from PBMCs. Receptors originate from a human donor in good health.

This rearrangement joins TRBV2 to TRBJ2-1; 9 nucleotides line up with TRBD2. Trimming removed 4 bases from V and 7 bases from J; junction bases left unmatched: 5. The CDR3 contains 14 residues. Germline CDR1 is SNHLY and CDR2 is FYNNEI. The CDR3 loop is CASSAAGGPNEQFF. The CDR3, as DNA: TGTGCCAGCAGTGCGGCGGGGGGGCCGAATGAGCAGTTCTTC.

The chain recombines TRBV15 with TRBJ2-5; D unclear. The length of the CDR3 is 14 residues. Germline assignment: CDR1 LNHNV and CDR2 YYDKDF (reference sequence). With 0 bases removed from V and 5 bases from J, the gap between germline ends came to 10 bases. Written as DNA, the CDR3 is TGTGCCACCAGCAGAGAGAGCTATGGGGAGACCCAGTACTTC. Encoded protein: CATSRESYGETQYF.

The rearrangement links TRBV6-4 to TRBJ1-2, with D unclear. Germline assignment: CDR1 MRHNA and CDR2 SNTAGT. V lost 2 bases and J 4 bases, leaving 8 bases between the germline ends. The CDR3 has 13 amino acids. The CDR3 DNA is TGTGCCAGCAGTGACGCGGGTACCTATGGCTACACCTTC. Translation: CASSDAGTYGYTF.

The chain joins TRBV12-3 or TRBV12-4 to TRBJ1-4; tentative D call: TRBD1 (5 bases). The CDR3 is 17 residues long. V was trimmed by 3 bases and J by 0 bases, leaving 14 bases between them. This CDR3 is CASSLGPPYATNEKLFF. CDR3 in DNA: TGTGCCAGCAGTTTGGGGCCCCCCTATGCAACTAATGAAAAACTGTTTTTT.

This sequence joins TRBV29-1 and TRBJ2-1; no reliable D call. The CDR3 runs 10 residues. Trimming left V 4 bases short and J 5 bases short, with 3 bases between. Germline V gene sequence: CDR1 SQVTM, CDR2 ANQGSEA. The CDR3 region is CSVGDNEQFF. DNA of the CDR3: TGCAGCGTTGGGGACAATGAGCAGTTCTTC.

The rearrangement uses TRBV12-3 or TRBV12-4 and TRBJ1-2; possible D gene TRBD1, 5 bases. Between the trimmed V and J ends, which lost 6 bases and 1 base, there was a span of 12 bases. CDR3 length: 14 amino acids. The CDR3 DNA follows: TGTGCCAGCAGCGAGGACACTCTTAACTATGGCTACACCTTC. Translated, it gives CASSEDTLNYGYTF.

The CDR3: CASSPWHRAYGYTF. In DNA form, the CDR3 reads TGTGCCAGCAGTCCCTGGCATAGGGCCTATGGCTACACCTTC. The V and J genes are TRBV27 and TRBJ1-2; D gene uncertain. Germline CDR1 is MNHEY and CDR2 is SMNVEV (reference sequence). V dropped 5 bases and J dropped 4 bases, with 14 bases sitting between them. The CDR3 is 14 amino acids.

This chain joins TRBV4-2 and TRBJ1-2; possible D gene TRBD1, 6 bases. The CDR3 spans 15 residues. Germline CDR1 LGHNA, CDR2 YNFKEQ. V dropped 0 bases and J dropped 4 bases, with 12 bases sitting between them. CDR3 region: CASSQDEGVVYGYTF. The CDR3 DNA reads TGTGCCAGCAGCCAAGACGAGGGGGTAGTCTATGGCTACACCTTC.

The V and J genes are TRBV13 and TRBJ2-1; D unclear. Germline V CDR1 and CDR2: PRHDT, FYEKMQ (reference sequence). The CDR3 totals 16 residues. V lost 2 bases to trimming and J lost 0 bases, with 11 bases between them. The CDR3 DNA reads TGTGCCAGCAGCTTACAAGGGTCGAGCTCCTACAATGAGCAGTTCTTC. Its protein product is CASSLQGSSSYNEQFF.

The chain is built from TRBV5-1 and TRBJ2-2, with TRBD1 matching over 8 bases. This CDR3 region has 16 residues. Germline CDR1 is SGHRS and CDR2 is YFSETQ. J gave up 4 bases and V 5 bases, and 10 bases lay outside the gene matches. The chain's CDR3 is CASSPGTGYATGELFF. The CDR3 bases are TGCGCCAGCAGTCCCGGGACAGGATACGCCACCGGGGAGCTGTTTTTT. The variable domain in full, with the rest retrieved from reference TRBV5-1 and TRBJ2-2, is KAGVTQTPRYLIKTRGQQVTLSCSPISGHRSVSWYQQTPGQGLQFLFEYFSETQRNKGNFPGRFSGRQFSNSRSEMNVSTLELGDSALYLCASSPGTGYATGELFFGEGSRLTVL.

This sequence joins TRBV7-2 and TRBJ2-3; 8 bases match TRBD2. The CDR3 is 16 residues long. Germline V gene data show CDR1 as SGHTA and CDR2 as FQGNSA. V shed 1 base, J shed 6 bases, and the junction held 9 bases outside the gene matches. CDR3 sequence reads: CASSLGAGDPSDTQYF. CDR3 bases: TGTGCCAGCAGCTTAGGAGCGGGGGACCCCAGTGATACGCAGTATTTT.